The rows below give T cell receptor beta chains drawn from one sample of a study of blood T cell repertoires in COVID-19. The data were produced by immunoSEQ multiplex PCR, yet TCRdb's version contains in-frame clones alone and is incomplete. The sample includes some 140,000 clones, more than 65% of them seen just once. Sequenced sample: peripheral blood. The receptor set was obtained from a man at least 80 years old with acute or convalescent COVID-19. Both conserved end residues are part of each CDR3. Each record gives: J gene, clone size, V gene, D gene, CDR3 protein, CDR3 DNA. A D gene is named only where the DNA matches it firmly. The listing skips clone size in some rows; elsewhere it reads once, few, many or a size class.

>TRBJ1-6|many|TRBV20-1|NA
CSASSGTTNSPLHF
TGCAGTGCTAGTTCCGGGACTACAAATTCACCCCTCCACTTT
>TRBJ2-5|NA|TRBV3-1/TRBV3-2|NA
CASTSVPGLEETQYF
TGTGCCAGCACCTCCGTACCGGGTCTTGAAGAGACCCAGTACTTC
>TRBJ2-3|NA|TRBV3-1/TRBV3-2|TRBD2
CASSPSGGAGDTQYF
TGTGCCAGCAGCCCAAGCGGGGGGGCAGGCGATACGCAGTATTTT
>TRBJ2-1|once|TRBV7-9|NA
CASSPFRGGYNEQFF
TGTGCCAGCAGCCCCTTCAGGGGTGGGTACAATGAGCAGTTCTTC
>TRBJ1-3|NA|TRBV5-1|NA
CASTWTGDAGNTIYF
TGCGCCAGCACCTGGACGGGGGACGCTGGAAACACCATATATTTT
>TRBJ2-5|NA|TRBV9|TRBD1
CASSGGQGPQETQYF
TGTGCCAGCAGCGGAGGACAGGGCCCCCAAGAGACCCAGTACTTC
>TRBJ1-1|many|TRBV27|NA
CASRPGRGNTEAFF
TGTGCCAGCAGGCCCGGGAGGGGGAACACTGAAGCTTTCTTT
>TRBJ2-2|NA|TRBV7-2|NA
CASMLLTGIPGELFF
TGTGCCAGCATGCTATTAACAGGGATTCCCGGGGAGCTGTTTTTT
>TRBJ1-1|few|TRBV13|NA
CATEMDTEAFF
TGTGCCACCGAGATGGACACTGAAGCTTTCTTT
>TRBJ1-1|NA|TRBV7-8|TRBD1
CASSRGRGLTEAFF
TGTGCCAGCAGCCGAGGGAGGGGGCTCACTGAAGCTTTCTTT
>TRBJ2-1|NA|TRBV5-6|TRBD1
CASSTGTGRDNEQFF
TGTGCCAGCAGCACCGGGACAGGGAGAGACAATGAGCAGTTCTTC
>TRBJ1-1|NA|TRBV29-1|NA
CSAQTGVRGAFF
TGCAGCGCCCAAACTGGGGTGCGGGGGGCTTTCTTT
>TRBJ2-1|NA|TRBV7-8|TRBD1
CASSPYRGPYNEQFF
TGTGCCAGCAGCCCTTACAGGGGCCCCTACAATGAGCAGTTCTTC
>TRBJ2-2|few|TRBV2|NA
CASKFRGGTGELFF
TGTGCCAGCAAATTCAGGGGTGGCACCGGGGAGCTGTTTTTT
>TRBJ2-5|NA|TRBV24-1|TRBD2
CATSDSSSGGEARPQETQYF
TGTGCCACCAGTGATTCCTCTAGCGGCGGTGAGGCGAGGCCACAAGAGACCCAGTACTTC
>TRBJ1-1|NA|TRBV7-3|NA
CASSLTSRSGAFF
TGTGCCAGCAGCTTAACTAGTCGGAGTGGGGCTTTCTTT
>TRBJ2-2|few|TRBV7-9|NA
CASSLAEIHELFF
TGTGCCAGCAGCTTAGCCGAAATACACGAGCTGTTTTTT
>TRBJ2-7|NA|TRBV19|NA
CASSTQAGRPYEQYF
TGTGCCAGTAGTACCCAGGCGGGACGCCCCTACGAGCAGTACTTC
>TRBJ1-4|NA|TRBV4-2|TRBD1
CASSQRHRGSNEKLFF
TGTGCCAGCAGCCAACGCCACAGGGGTTCTAATGAAAAACTGTTTTTT
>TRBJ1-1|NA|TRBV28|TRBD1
CASSPYMTGTGTAFF
TGTGCCAGCAGTCCCTATATGACCGGGACAGGGACCGCTTTCTTT
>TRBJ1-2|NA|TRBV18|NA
CASSPPFRGLDYGYTF
TGTGCCAGCTCACCCCCGTTTAGGGGTTTGGACTATGGCTACACCTTC
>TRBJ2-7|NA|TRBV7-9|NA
CASSLPGLYEQYF
TGTGCCAGCAGCTTGCCAGGCCTTTACGAGCAGTACTTC
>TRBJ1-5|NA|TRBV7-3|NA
CASSLSGFLSNQPQHF
TGTGCCAGCAGCTTATCAGGGTTCCTTAGCAATCAGCCCCAGCATTTT
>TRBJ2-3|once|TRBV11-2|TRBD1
CASSPRQGPDTQYF
TGTGCCAGCAGCCCTAGACAGGGCCCAGATACGCAGTATTTT
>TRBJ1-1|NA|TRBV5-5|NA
CASSTRHLLNTEAFF
TGTGCCAGCAGCACCAGACACCTCCTGAACACTGAAGCTTTCTTT
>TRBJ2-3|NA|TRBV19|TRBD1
CASSPIEAGGRTDTQYF
TGTGCCAGTAGTCCCATTGAGGCAGGGGGCCGCACAGATACGCAGTATTTT
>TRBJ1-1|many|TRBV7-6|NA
CASSLSGTEAFF
TGTGCCAGCAGCTTATCCGGCACTGAAGCTTTCTTT
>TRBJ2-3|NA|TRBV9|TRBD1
CASSGRQGEHTDTQYF
TGTGCCAGCAGCGGCCGCCAGGGGGAACACACAGATACGCAGTATTTT
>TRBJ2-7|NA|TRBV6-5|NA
CASRTRTGSRHEQYF
TGTGCCAGCAGAACCCGGACCGGGAGCCGTCACGAGCAGTACTTC
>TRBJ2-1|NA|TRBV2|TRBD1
CASSEFRQGENEQFF
TGTGCCAGCAGTGAATTTAGACAGGGGGAGAATGAGCAGTTCTTC
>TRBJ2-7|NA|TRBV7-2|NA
CASSSSGQQYF
TGTGCCAGCAGCTCCTCGGGTCAGCAGTACTTC
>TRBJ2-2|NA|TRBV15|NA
CATSSGGGELFF
TGTGCCACCAGCAGTGGAGGTGGGGAGCTGTTTTTT
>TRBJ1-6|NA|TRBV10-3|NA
CAISETNQGSPLHF
TGTGCCATCAGTGAGACAAACCAGGGTTCACCCCTCCACTTT
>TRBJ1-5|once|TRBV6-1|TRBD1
CASSAGTAHSNQPQHF
TGTGCCAGCAGTGCCGGGACAGCCCATAGCAATCAGCCCCAGCATTTT
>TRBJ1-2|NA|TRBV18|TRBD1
CASSLTGQGHYGYTF
TGTGCCAGCTCACTCACCGGACAGGGGCACTATGGCTACACCTTC
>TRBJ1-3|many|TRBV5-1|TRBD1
CASSQGQGNTIYF
TGCGCCAGCAGCCAAGGACAGGGTAACACCATATATTTT
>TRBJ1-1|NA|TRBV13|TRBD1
CASSSDRVGEVNTEAFF
TGTGCCAGCAGCTCGGACAGGGTGGGAGAGGTGAACACTGAAGCTTTCTTT
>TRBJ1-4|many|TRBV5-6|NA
CASARSGYEKLFF
TGTGCCTCCGCACGTTCCGGGTATGAAAAACTGTTTTTT
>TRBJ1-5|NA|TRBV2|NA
CARGGNQPQHF
TGTGCCAGAGGGGGCAATCAGCCCCAGCATTTT
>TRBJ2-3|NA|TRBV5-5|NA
CASSPGGASSTDTQYF
TGTGCCAGCAGCCCCGGCGGGGCCTCTAGCACAGATACGCAGTATTTT
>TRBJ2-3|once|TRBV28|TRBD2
CASGSGGRDRTDTQYF
TGTGCCAGCGGGAGCGGGGGCCGCGATCGCACAGATACGCAGTATTTT
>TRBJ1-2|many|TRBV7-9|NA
CASSLVSGERRYTF
TGTGCCAGCAGCTTAGTGTCGGGTGAGCGGCGCTACACCTTC
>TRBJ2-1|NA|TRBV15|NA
CATSRDLGGNEQFF
TGTGCCACCAGCAGAGATCTAGGGGGCAATGAGCAGTTCTTC
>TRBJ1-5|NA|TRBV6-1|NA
CASSEGGDQPQHF
TGTGCCAGCAGTGAAGGCGGGGATCAGCCCCAGCATTTT